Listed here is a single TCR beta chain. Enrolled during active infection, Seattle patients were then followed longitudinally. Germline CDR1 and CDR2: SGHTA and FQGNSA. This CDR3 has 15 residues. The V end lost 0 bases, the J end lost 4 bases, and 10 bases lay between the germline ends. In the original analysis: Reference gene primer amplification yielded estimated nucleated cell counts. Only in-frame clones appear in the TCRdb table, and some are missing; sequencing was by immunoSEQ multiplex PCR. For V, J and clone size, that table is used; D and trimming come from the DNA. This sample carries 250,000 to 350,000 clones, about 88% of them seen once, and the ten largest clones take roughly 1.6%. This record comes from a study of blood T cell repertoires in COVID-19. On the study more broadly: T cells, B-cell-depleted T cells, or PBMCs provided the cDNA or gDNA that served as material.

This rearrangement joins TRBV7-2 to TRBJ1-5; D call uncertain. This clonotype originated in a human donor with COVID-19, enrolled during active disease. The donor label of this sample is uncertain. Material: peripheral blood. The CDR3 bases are TGTGCCAGCAGCTTAGCGGCAGGTGGTAATCAGCCCCAGCATTTT. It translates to CASSLAAGGNQPQHF.